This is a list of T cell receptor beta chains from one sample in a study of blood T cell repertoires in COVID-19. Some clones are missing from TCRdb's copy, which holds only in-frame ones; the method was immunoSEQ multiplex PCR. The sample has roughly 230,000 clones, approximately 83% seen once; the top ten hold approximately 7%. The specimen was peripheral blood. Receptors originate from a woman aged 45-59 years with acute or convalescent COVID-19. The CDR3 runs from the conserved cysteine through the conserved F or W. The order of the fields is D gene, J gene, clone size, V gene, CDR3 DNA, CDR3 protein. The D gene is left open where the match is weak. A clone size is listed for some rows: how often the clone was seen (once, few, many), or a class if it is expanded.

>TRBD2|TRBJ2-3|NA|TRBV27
TGTGCCAGCAGACGTAGGACTAGCGGCACAGATACGCAGTATTTT
CASRRRTSGTDTQYF
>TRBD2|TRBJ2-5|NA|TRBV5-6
TGTGCCAGCAGCTTGGCTAGCGGGGGGCAGTACTTC
CASSLASGGQYF
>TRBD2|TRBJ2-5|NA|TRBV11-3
TGTGCCAGCAGCTTCTCGGGACTAGCGGGGCAAGAGACCCAGTACTTC
CASSFSGLAGQETQYF
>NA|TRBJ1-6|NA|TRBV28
TGTGCCAGCAGTTTAAGAACAGGCCGTTCACCCCTCCACTTT
CASSLRTGRSPLHF
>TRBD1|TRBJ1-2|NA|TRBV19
TGTGCCAGCCGAAAGACAGGGCCACTCTATGGCTACACCTTC
CASRKTGPLYGYTF
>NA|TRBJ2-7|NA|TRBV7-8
TGTGCCAGCAGCGAGGCCTCTTCCCACGAGCAGTACTTC
CASSEASSHEQYF
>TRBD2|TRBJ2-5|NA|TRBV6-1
TGTGCCAGCAGTGAATGGGGGGGACAAGAGACCCAGTACTTC
CASSEWGGQETQYF
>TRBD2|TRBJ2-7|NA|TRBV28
TGTGCCAGCAGTTATACTATGCAAGGGACCATGACTAGCGGGAGTTCCTACGAGCAGTACTTC
CASSYTMQGTMTSGSSYEQYF
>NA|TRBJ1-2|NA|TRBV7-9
TGTGCCAGCAGCTCCTACTATGGCTACACCTTC
CASSSYYGYTF
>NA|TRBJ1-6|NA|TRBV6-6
TGTGCCAGCAGTTACGACGCAGGCAATTCACCCCTCCACTTT
CASSYDAGNSPLHF
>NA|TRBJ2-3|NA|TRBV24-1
TGTGCCACCAGTGTTCGGGGTGGCACAGATACGCAGTATTTT
CATSVRGGTDTQYF
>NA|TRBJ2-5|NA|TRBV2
TGTGCCAGCAGTGAAGGACAAGCCCAGACCCAGTACTTC
CASSEGQAQTQYF
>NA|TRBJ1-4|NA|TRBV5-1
TGCGCCAGCAGCCTGAGGCTCTCTAATGAAAAACTGTTTTTT
CASSLRLSNEKLFF
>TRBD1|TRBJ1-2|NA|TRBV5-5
TGTGCCAGCAGCCGGGCTGGGACAGGGAAGTACTATGGCTACACCTTC
CASSRAGTGKYYGYTF
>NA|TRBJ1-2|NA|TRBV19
TGTGCCAGTAGTTGGAAACAGAGATCTAACTATGGCTACACCTTC
CASSWKQRSNYGYTF
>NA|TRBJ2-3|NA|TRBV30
TGTGCCTGGGGAACAGGGTCAGATACGCAGTATTTT
CAWGTGSDTQYF
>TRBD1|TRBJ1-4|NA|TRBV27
TGTGCCAGCACCTCACCGGGACAGATTAATGAAAAACTGTTTTTT
CASTSPGQINEKLFF
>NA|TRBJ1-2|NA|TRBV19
TGTGCCACCGACAGGTTCTATGGCTACACCTTC
CATDRFYGYTF
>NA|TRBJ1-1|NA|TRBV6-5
TGTGCCAGCAGGCTTGTCACCCAGGTCACTTTCTTT
CASRLVTQVTFF
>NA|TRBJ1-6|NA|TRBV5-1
TGCGCCAGCAGCTATCAGAATTCACCCCTCCACTTT
CASSYQNSPLHF
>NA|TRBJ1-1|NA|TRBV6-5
TGTGCCAGCAGCCCGGGAGGGAGGACTGAAGCTTTCTTT
CASSPGGRTEAFF
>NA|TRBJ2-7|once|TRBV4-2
TGTGCCAGCAGCCAACCTGGGGGCGGGAGCGGATACGAGCAGTACTTC
CASSQPGGGSGYEQYF
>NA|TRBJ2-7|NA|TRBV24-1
TGTGCCACCAGTGATGACCGGGACACTTCCTACGAGCAGTACTTC
CATSDDRDTSYEQYF
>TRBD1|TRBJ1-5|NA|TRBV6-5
TGTGCCAGCACCTGGACAGGGAATCAGCCCCAGCATTTT
CASTWTGNQPQHF
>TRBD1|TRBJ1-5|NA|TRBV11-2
TGTGCCAGCAGCCAGACAGGGATCAATCAGCCCCAGCATTTT
CASSQTGINQPQHF